Listed below are T cell receptor beta chains from one sample, sequenced in a study of lymphopenia after photon versus proton radiotherapy. Clones were sequenced by immunoSEQ multiplex PCR, and TCRdb holds only the in-frame ones, with some missing. The data hold about 70,000 clones, with around 87% observed a single time. This material consisted of peripheral blood, taken from a patient treated with proton-based radiotherapy. Receptor source: a man at least 80 years old with esophageal cancer. Each CDR3 is given with its conserved first and last residue. Fields, in order: clone size, J gene, D gene, V gene, CDR3 protein, CDR3 DNA. The D gene is left open where the match is weak. The listing skips clone size in some rows; elsewhere it reads once, few, many or a size class.

size: NA; J: TRBJ1-3; D: NA; V: TRBV14; CDR3: CASSQVRLGNTIYF; DNA: TGTGCCAGCAGCCAAGTACGTCTTGGAAACACCATATATTTT
size: NA; J: TRBJ1-2; D: NA; V: TRBV27; CDR3: CASSDRTNYGYTF; DNA: TGTGCCAGCTCGGACAGAACGAACTATGGCTACACCTTC
size: NA; J: TRBJ1-2; D: NA; V: TRBV2; CDR3: CASIIPTADNYGYTF; DNA: TGTGCCAGCATAATCCCGACAGCCGATAACTATGGCTACACCTTC
size: NA; J: TRBJ1-1; D: NA; V: TRBV29-1; CDR3: CSVEVGWTEAFF; DNA: TGCAGCGTTGAAGTGGGTTGGACTGAAGCTTTCTTT
size: NA; J: TRBJ1-1; D: TRBD1; V: TRBV9; CDR3: CASSGTGVTEAFF; DNA: TGTGCCAGCAGCGGGACAGGGGTTACTGAAGCTTTCTTT
size: NA; J: TRBJ2-3; D: TRBD2; V: TRBV9; CDR3: CASSVGAGGATDTQYF; DNA: TGTGCCAGCAGCGTAGGAGCGGGGGGGGCTACAGATACGCAGTATTTT
size: few; J: TRBJ1-5; D: NA; V: TRBV6-5; CDR3: CASSEQINQPQHF; DNA: TGTGCCAGCAGTGAACAGATTAATCAGCCCCAGCATTTT
size: few; J: TRBJ1-1; D: NA; V: TRBV5-8; CDR3: CASSLRQGGAEAFF; DNA: TGTGCCAGCAGTTTGAGGCAGGGAGGTGCTGAAGCTTTCTTT
size: NA; J: TRBJ2-7; D: TRBD2; V: TRBV27; CDR3: CASSPTSGGTPYEQYF; DNA: TGTGCCAGCAGTCCCACTAGCGGGGGGACCCCCTACGAGCAGTACTTC
size: NA; J: TRBJ1-5; D: TRBD1; V: TRBV10-3; CDR3: CAISESNRGDQPQHF; DNA: TGTGCCATCAGTGAGTCGAACAGGGGTGATCAGCCCCAGCATTTT
size: NA; J: TRBJ1-3; D: NA; V: TRBV4-3; CDR3: CASSHRRFDGNSGNTIYF; DNA: TGCGCCAGCAGCCACCGGAGATTCGACGGAAACTCTGGAAACACCATATATTTT
size: NA; J: TRBJ1-1; D: NA; V: TRBV6-1; CDR3: CASSYTGLPEAFF; DNA: TGTGCCAGCAGCTATACAGGGTTGCCTGAAGCTTTCTTT
size: NA; J: TRBJ1-4; D: NA; V: TRBV2; CDR3: CASSVGAGEKLFF; DNA: TGTGCCAGCAGCGTTGGGGCTGGAGAAAAACTGTTTTTT
size: NA; J: TRBJ1-3; D: TRBD1; V: TRBV6-5; CDR3: CASSSPGGGNTIYF; DNA: TGTGCCAGCAGTTCCCCAGGGGGAGGAAACACCATATATTTT
size: NA; J: TRBJ2-7; D: NA; V: TRBV5-1; CDR3: CASSLVGAAYEQYF; DNA: TGCGCCAGCAGCTTGGTAGGGGCCGCCTACGAGCAGTACTTC
size: NA; J: TRBJ1-5; D: TRBD1; V: TRBV6-6; CDR3: CASSPRQGWPQHF; DNA: TGTGCCAGCAGTCCCAGACAGGGGTGGCCCCAGCATTTT
size: NA; J: TRBJ2-7; D: TRBD2; V: TRBV5-1; CDR3: CASSLEVLAAGYEQYF; DNA: TGCGCCAGCAGCTTGGAAGTGCTAGCGGCGGGCTACGAGCAGTACTTC
size: NA; J: TRBJ1-4; D: NA; V: TRBV30; CDR3: CAWSVLRDISLFF; DNA: TGTGCCTGGAGTGTACTTCGGGACATATCACTGTTTTTT
size: NA; J: TRBJ2-3; D: NA; V: TRBV14; CDR3: CASSPNMGGDTQYF; DNA: TGTGCCAGCAGCCCTAATATGGGGGGAGATACGCAGTATTTT
size: few; J: TRBJ2-7; D: NA; V: TRBV11-2; CDR3: CASSFFDDPYEQYF; DNA: TGTGCCAGCAGCTTCTTCGATGATCCCTACGAGCAGTACTTC